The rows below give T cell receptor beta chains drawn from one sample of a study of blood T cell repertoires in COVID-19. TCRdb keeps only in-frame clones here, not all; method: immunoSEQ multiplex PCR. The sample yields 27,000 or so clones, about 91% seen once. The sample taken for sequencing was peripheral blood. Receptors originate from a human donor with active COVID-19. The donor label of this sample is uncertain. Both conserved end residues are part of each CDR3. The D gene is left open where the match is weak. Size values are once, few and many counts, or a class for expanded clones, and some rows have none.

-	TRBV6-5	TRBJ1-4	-	TGTGCCAGCAGTCAGCAGGAGGCGAACGATGAAAAACTGTTTTTT	CASSQQEANDEKLFF
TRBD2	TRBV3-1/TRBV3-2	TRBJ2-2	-	TGTGCCAGCAGCCGAAGCGGGGGGCGAGAGCTGTTTTTT	CASSRSGGRELFF
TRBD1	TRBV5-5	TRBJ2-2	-	TGTGCCAGCAGCTTGTTTGACAGGGCCCTCGCGGAGCTGTTTTTT	CASSLFDRALAELFF
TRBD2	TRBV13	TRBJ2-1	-	TGTGCCAGCAGCTTACTAGCGGGGAAATACAATGAGCAGTTCTTC	CASSLLAGKYNEQFF
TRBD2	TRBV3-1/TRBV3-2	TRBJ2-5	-	TGTGCCAGCAGCCTATCGGCTAGCGGGGGTGTGGAGACCCAGTACTTC	CASSLSASGGVETQYF
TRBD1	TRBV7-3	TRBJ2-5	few	TGTGCCAGCAGCTTAGTCGGGACAGGGGAAGAGACCCAGTACTTC	CASSLVGTGEETQYF
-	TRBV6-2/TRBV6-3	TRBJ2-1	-	TGTGCCAGCAGTATCCGCAATGAGCAGTTCTTC	CASSIRNEQFF
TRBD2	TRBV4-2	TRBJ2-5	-	TGTGCCAGCAGCCCCATAGCGGGAGGGACAGTTCAAGAGACCCAGTACTTC	CASSPIAGGTVQETQYF
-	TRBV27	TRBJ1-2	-	TGTGCCAGCAGGGGTAGGGGTGGCTACACCTTC	CASRGRGGYTF
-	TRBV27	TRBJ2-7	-	TGTGCCAGCAGTTTATCCCGAGGTCCCACCTACGAGCAGTACTTC	CASSLSRGPTYEQYF
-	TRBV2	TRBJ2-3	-	TGTGCCAGCAGTGAAGGTTTAGGGACAACAGATACGCAGTATTTT	CASSEGLGTTDTQYF
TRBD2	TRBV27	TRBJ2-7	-	TGTGCCAGCAGTTCTCCGTCAACGGGGGGTCCCCATTACTACGAGCAGTACTTC	CASSSPSTGGPHYYEQYF
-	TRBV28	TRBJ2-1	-	TGTGCCAGCAGCAGGGATCCGGGCTACAATGAGCAGTTCTTC	CASSRDPGYNEQFF
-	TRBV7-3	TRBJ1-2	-	TGTGCCAGCAGCTTACAGGGTGGTGACTATGGCTACACCTTC	CASSLQGGDYGYTF
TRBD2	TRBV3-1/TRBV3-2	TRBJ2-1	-	TGTGCCAGCAGCCAAGATAGGTCTAGCGGGAGGCTCTACAATGAGCAGTTCTTC	CASSQDRSSGRLYNEQFF
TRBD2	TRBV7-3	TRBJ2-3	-	TGTGCCAGCAGCCAAGCGGGAGGCCTCAAGAATACGCAGTATTTT	CASSQAGGLKNTQYF
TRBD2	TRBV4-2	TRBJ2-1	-	TGTGCCAGCAGCCCAACGACTAGCGGGGGGTACAATGAGCAGTTCTTC	CASSPTTSGGYNEQFF
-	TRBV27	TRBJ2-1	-	TGTGCCAGCAGCCTTGGGGGGAATGAGCAGTTCTTC	CASSLGGNEQFF
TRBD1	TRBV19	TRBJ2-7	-	TGTGCCAGTAGTATCGGCCGGGACAGGGGCCACGAGCAGTACTTC	CASSIGRDRGHEQYF
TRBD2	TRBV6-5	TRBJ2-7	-	TGTGCCAGCAGCCAGACATCGGGGGGCGAGCAGTACTTC	CASSQTSGGEQYF
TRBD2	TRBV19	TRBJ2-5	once	TGTGCCAGTAGTCCGCCAGCGGGGGGGCCAGAGACCCAGTACTTC	CASSPPAGGPETQYF
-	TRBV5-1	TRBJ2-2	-	TGCGCCAGCAGCTTGAACAGGGAGAGGGCCGGGGAGCTGTTTTTT	CASSLNRERAGELFF
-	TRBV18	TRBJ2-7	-	TGTGCCAGCTCACAGGAATCAGGGCTCGAGCAGTACTTC	CASSQESGLEQYF
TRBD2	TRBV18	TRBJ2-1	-	TGTGCCAGCTCACCAAAGGGGGCTAGCGGGAGCAAAAATGAGCAGTTCTTC	CASSPKGASGSKNEQFF
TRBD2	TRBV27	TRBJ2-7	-	TGTGCCAGCAGTCCAACCGGGACTAGCGGGAGAGGGGAGCAGTACTTC	CASSPTGTSGRGEQYF
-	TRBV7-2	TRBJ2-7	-	TGTGCCAGCAGCTTAGCGGGGGCGGGCGAGCAGTACTTC	CASSLAGAGEQYF
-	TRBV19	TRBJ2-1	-	TGTGCCAGTAACCCGGGTCCGAACAATGAGCAGTTCTTC	CASNPGPNNEQFF
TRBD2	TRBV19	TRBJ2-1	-	TGTGCCAGTAGTATAGAACTAGCGGATTACAATGAGCAGTTCTTC	CASSIELADYNEQFF
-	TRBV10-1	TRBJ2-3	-	TGCGCCAGCAGTGACAGGGGGGCAGATACGCAGTATTTT	CASSDRGADTQYF
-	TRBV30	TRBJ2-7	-	TGTGCCTGGAGTGGGACAGCAAGACAGTACTTC	CAWSGTARQYF
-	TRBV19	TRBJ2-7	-	TGTGCCAGTAGTCGGGACACCTACGAGCAGTACTTC	CASSRDTYEQYF
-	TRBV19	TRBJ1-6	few	TGTGCCAGTAGTATGGGCCAGAGGGTGAATTCACCCCTCCACTTT	CASSMGQRVNSPLHF
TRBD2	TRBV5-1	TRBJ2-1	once	TGCGCCAGCAGCTTGGAAGGACTAGCGGGATATGATGAGCAGTTCTTC	CASSLEGLAGYDEQFF
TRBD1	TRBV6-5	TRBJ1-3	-	TGTGCCAGCAGTCGGACAGGGGATTTTGGAAACACCATATATTTT	CASSRTGDFGNTIYF